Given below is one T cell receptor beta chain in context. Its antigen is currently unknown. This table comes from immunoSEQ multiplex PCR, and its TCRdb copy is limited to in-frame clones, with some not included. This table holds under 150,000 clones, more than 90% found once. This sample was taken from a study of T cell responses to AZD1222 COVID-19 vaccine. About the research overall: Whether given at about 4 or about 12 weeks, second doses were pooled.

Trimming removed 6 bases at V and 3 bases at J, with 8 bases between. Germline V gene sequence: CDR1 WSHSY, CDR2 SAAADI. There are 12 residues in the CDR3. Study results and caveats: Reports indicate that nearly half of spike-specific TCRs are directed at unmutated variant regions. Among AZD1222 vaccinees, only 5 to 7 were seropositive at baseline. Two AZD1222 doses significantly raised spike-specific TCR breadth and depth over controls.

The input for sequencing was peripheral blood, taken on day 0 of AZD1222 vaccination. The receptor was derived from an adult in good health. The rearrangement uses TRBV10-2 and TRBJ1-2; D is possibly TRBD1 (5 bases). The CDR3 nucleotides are TGCGCCAGCAGGCAGGGTGACTATGGCTACACCTTC. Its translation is CASRQGDYGYTF.